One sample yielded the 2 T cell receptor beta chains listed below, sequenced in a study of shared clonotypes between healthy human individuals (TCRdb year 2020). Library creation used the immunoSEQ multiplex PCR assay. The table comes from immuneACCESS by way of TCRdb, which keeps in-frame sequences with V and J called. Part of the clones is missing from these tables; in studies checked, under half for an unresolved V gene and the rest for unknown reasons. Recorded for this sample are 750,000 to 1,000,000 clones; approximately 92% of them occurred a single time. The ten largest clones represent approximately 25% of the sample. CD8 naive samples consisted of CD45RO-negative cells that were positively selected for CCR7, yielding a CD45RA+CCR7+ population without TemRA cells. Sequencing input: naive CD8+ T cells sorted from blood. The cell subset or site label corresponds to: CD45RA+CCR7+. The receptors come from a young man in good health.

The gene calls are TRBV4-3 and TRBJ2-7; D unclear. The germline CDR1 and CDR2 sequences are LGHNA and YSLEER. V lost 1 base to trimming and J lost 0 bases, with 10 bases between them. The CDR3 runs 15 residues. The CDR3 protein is CASSQGHVPSYEQYF. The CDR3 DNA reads TGCGCCAGCAGCCAAGGTCACGTACCCTCCTACGAGCAGTACTTC.

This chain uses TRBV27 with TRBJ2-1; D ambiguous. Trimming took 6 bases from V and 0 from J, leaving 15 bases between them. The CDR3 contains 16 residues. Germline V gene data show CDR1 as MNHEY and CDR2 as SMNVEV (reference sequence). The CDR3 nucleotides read TGTGCCAGCAGGAAGTCACAGACGATCTCCTACAATGAGCAGTTCTTC. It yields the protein CASRKSQTISYNEQFF.